The source of this TCR beta chain is a study of T cell responses to AZD1222 COVID-19 vaccine. Concerning this clone itself: What it recognizes is unknown.

TCRdb's copy holds only in-frame clones and misses some; the assay was immunoSEQ multiplex PCR. The sample shows under 150,000 clones, roughly nine tenths of them seen only once. Second-dose schedules of about 4 or about 12 weeks were combined. Study findings and constraints: Repertoire sampling occurred only after the peak T cell response. Vaccination with two AZD1222 doses was followed by a rise in Spike-specific TCR breadth and depth. Only a handful of AZD1222 recipients tested seropositive at baseline.

The source material was peripheral blood, sampled 28 days after the second AZD1222 dose. The source is an adult who received the AZD1222 COVID-19 vaccine.

CDR3 sequence: CAWRSQGSNEQFF. Here the CDR3 DNA reads TGTGCCTGGAGATCGCAGGGATCCAATGAGCAGTTCTTC. The chain has TRBV30 and TRBJ2-1; the D gene is possibly TRBD1 (5 bases). V lost 3 bases and J lost 6, with 12 bases in between. The CDR3 has 13 residues. Germline V gene sequence: CDR1 GTSNPN, CDR2 SVGIG (reference sequence).